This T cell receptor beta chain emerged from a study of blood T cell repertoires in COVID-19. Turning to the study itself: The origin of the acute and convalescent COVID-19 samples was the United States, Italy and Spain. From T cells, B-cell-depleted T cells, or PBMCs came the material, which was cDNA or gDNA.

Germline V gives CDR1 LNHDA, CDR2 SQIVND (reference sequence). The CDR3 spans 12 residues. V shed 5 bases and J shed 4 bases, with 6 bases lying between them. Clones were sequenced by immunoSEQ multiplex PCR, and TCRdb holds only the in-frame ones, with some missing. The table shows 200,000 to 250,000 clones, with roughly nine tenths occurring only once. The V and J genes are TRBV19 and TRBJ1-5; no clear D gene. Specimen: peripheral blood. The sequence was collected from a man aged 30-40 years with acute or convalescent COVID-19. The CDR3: CASSPQNQPQHF. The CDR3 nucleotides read TGTGCCAGTAGTCCTCAGAATCAGCCCCAGCATTTT.